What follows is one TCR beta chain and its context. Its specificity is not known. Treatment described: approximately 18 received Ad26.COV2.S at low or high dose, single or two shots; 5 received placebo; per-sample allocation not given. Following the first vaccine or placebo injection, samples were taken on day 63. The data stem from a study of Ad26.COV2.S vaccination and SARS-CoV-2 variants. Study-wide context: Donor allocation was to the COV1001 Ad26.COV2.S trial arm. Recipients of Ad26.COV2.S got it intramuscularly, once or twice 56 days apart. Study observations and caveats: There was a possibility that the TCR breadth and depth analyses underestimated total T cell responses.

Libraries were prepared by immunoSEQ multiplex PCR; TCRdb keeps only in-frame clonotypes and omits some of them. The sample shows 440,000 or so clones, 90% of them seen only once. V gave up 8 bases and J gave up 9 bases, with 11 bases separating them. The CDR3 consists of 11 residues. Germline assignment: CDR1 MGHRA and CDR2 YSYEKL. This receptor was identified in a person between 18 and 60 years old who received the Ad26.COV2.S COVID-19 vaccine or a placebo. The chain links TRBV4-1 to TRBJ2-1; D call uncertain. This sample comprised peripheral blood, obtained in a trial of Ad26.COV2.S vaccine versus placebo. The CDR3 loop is CASVGLGEQFF. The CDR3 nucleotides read TGCGCCAGCGTGGGGTTGGGTGAGCAGTTCTTC.